This TCR beta chain was obtained from a study of early stage breast cancer tumors. Whole-study context: Around 9.6-fold was the mean read coverage per sample.

This table comes from immunoSEQ multiplex PCR, and its TCRdb copy is limited to in-frame clones, with some not included. The table shows tens of thousands of clones, with around three quarters occurring only once. This clonotype originated in a person between 55 and 69 years old with breast cancer. The specimen was blood.

The CDR3 spells CASSPGTGYEKLFF. The DNA of the CDR3 is TGTGCCAGCAGTCCTGGGACAGGGTATGAAAAACTGTTTTTT. V and J are TRBV6-5 and TRBJ1-4, with 9 bases matching TRBD1. The V gene end was trimmed by 5 bases and the J gene end by 6 bases; junction bases not matched to a gene: 4. This CDR3 region has 14 residues. Germline CDR1 and CDR2: MNHEY and SVGAGI.